This record looks at one T cell receptor (beta chain) sequence and its context. Original methodology: Amplified reference gene primers provided the basis for estimating nucleated cell counts. The repertoire was sequenced with immunoSEQ multiplex PCR; TCRdb's copy has only in-frame clones and lacks some. D and trimming come from the DNA, and the V and J calls and clone size come from that table. The sample lists 200,000 to 300,000 clones; 75% to 90% were seen once. The CDR3 sequence is 15 residues long. The germline V gene encodes CDR1 SGHTA and CDR2 FQGTGA. With 0 bases removed from V and 3 bases from J, the gap between germline ends came to 10 bases. The cohort comprised adults aged roughly 18 to 90 years residing in 20 to 30 US areas. For recovered donors of Cohort 3, there were two negative PCRs, clearance, or symptom resolution. The data belong to a study of blood T cell repertoires in COVID-19. For the study at large: PBMCs, B-cell-depleted T cells, or T cells were the source of the cDNA or gDNA that made up the material.

Specimen: PBMCs or T cells enriched from blood (not recorded which). The chain has TRBV7-3 and TRBJ2-3; TRBD2 is a possible D gene (5 bases). The TCR sequence derives from a woman aged 25-40 years who had recovered from COVID-19. The CDR3 spells CASSLTVGRTDTQYF. The CDR3 bases are TGTGCCAGCAGCTTAACGGTGGGGAGAACAGATACGCAGTATTTT.